The clone carrying this TCR beta chain was counted a few times. The antigen remains undetermined. The CDR3 has 15 residues. Per the germline V gene, CDR1 is MGHRA and CDR2 is YSYEKL. V lost 0 bases and J lost 9, with 15 bases in between. These data originate in a study of cytomegalovirus exposure and HLA in healthy donors. Study-wide results and caveats: Immune exposure data for these donors was limited to CMV serostatus.

This PCR relied on a set of 60 Vbeta primers and 13 Jbeta primers. The repertoire was sequenced with immunoSEQ multiplex PCR; TCRdb's copy has only in-frame clones and lacks some. This table holds about 120,000 clones, about a sixth found once. The sample taken for sequencing was PBMCs. The V and J genes are TRBV4-1 and TRBJ1-5; a possible D gene is TRBD1 (5 bases). This TCR came from a female donor in good health and CMV-seropositive. CDR3 DNA: TGCGCCAGCAGCCAAGATGAAGGCAGGGCTCGGCCCCAGCATTTT. It encodes CASSQDEGRARPQHF.